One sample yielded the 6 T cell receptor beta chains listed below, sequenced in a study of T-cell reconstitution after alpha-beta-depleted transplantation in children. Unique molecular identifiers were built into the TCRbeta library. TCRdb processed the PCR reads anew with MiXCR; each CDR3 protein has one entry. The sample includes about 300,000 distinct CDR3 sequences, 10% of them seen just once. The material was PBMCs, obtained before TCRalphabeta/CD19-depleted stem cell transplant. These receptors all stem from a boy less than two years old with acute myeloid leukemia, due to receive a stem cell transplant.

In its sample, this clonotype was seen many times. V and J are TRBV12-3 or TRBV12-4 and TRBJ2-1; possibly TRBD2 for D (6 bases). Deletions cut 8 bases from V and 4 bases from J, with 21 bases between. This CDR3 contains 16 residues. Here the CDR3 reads CASSFSGRRGYNEQFF. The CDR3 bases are TGTGCCAGCTCGTTTTCCGGGAGACGCGGATACAATGAGCAGTTCTTC.

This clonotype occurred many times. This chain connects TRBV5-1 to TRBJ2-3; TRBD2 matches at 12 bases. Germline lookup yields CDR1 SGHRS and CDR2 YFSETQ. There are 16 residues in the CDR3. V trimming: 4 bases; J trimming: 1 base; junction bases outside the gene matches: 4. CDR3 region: CASSSWTSGGTDTQYF. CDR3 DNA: TGCGCCAGCAGCAGCTGGACTAGCGGGGGCACAGATACGCAGTATTTT.

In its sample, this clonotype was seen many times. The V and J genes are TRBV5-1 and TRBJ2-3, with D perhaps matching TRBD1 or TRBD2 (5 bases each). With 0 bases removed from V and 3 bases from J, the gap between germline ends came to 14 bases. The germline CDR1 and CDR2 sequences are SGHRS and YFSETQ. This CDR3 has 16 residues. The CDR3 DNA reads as TGCGCCAGCAGCTTGGTGTGGGGGAGTGTAACAGATACGCAGTATTTT. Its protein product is CASSLVWGSVTDTQYF.

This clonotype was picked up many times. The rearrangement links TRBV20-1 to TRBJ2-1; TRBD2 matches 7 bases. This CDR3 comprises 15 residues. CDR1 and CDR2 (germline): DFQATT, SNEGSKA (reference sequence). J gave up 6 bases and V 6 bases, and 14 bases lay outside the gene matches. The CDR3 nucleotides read TGCAGTGCCCTGGCCCCACTAGCGAACACCAATGAGCAGTTCTTC. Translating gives CSALAPLANTNEQFF.

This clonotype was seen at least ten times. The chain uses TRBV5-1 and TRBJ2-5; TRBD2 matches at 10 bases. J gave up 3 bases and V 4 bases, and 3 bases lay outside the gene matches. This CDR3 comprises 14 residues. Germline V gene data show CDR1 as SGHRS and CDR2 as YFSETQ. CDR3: CASSQGLAEETQYF. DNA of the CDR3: TGCGCCAGCAGCCAAGGACTAGCGGAAGAGACCCAGTACTTC.

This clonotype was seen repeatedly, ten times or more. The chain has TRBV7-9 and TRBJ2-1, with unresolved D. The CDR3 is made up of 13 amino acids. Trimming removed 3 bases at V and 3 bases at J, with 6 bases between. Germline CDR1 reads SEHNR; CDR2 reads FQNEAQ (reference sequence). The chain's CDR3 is CASSFTSYNEQFF. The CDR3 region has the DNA TGTGCCAGCAGCTTTACAAGCTACAATGAGCAGTTCTTC.